This TCR beta chain stems from a study of T cells in localized non-small cell lung cancer. Study-wide findings and caveats: Blood T cell density predicted longer survival; adjacent-lung clonality, shorter. Uninvolved adjacent lung showed peak T cell clonality, exceeding tumor. Turning up in adjacent lung were a median roughly 62 of the top 100 tumor clones. Analysis by sequencing included only one tumor region, so heterogeneity remains possible.

The repertoire was sequenced with immunoSEQ multiplex PCR; TCRdb's copy has only in-frame clones and lacks some. Of tens of thousands of clones listed, around 84% were seen once; the top ten hold roughly 9%. The ends were cut back, 0 bases at V and 7 bases at J, with 25 bases in the middle. This CDR3 spans 19 amino acids. CDR1 and CDR2 (germline): MNHEY, SMNVEV (reference sequence). Comments on this clone: Its matching antigen is unknown.

Sequenced material: peripheral blood, taken before any cancer treatment. V is TRBV27 and J is TRBJ2-1; D is perhaps TRBD1 (5 bases). The origin of this receptor is a female donor over 55 with stage I lung adenocarcinoma. For the CDR3, the DNA is TGTGCCAGCAGTTTATCGCCTTGGCCCGGGCAGGGAACAAAGAATGAGCAGTTCTTC. Translation gives CASSLSPWPGQGTKNEQFF.